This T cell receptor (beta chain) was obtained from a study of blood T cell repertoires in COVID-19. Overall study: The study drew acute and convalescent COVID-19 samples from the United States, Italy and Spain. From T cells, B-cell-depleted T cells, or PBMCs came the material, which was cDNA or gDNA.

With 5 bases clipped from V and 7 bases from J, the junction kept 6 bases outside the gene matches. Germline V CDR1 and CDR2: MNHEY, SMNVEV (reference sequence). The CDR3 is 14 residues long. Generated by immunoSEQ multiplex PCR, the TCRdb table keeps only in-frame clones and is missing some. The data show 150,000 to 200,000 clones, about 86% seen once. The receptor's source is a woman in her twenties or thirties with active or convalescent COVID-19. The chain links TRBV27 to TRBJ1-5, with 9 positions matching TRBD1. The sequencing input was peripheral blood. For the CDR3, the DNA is TGTGCCAGCAGTCCCGGGACAGGGATCCAGCCCCAGCATTTT. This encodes CASSPGTGIQPQHF.